This T cell receptor (beta chain) was found in a study of early stage breast cancer tumors. Study-wide background: Most invasive tumors, about 80% of the 16, were ER+/PR+/HER2-.

Study-wide findings and caveats: Tumors had roughly 2.4-fold higher T cell density and higher clonality than adjacent normal breast tissue. Blood repertoires resembled normal breast more than tumor.

The V gene lost 0 bases and the J gene lost 13 bases, with 13 bases spanning the gap. CDR3 size: 13 residues. CDR1 is GTSNPN, CDR2 SVGIG, per germline (reference sequence). Repertoires were generated with immunoSEQ multiplex PCR, while TCRdb's copy carries only in-frame clones and drops some. The data contain 15,000 or so clones, 84% of them singletons. Worth noting for this clone: Its antigen remains unknown.

The V gene is TRBV30, the J gene TRBJ1-6; the D gene is possibly TRBD1 (5 bases). The sequence came from a person in their thirties with breast cancer. Source material: normal breast tissue next to the tumor. The CDR3 protein is CAWSVMVGGPLHF. CDR3 bases: TGTGCCTGGAGTGTAATGGTCGGGGGGCCCCTCCACTTT.